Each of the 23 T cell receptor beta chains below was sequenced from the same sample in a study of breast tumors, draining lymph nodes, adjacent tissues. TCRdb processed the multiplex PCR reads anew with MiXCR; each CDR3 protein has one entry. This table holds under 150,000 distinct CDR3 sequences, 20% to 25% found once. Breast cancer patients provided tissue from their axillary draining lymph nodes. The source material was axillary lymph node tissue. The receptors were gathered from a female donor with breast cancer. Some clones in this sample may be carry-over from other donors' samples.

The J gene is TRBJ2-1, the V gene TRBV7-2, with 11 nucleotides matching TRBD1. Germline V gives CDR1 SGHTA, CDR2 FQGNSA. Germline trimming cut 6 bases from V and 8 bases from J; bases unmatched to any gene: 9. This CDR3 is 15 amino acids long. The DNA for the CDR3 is TGTGCCAGCAGACCCGGACAGGGGGCGTGGGATGAGCAGTTCTTC. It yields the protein CASRPGQGAWDEQFF. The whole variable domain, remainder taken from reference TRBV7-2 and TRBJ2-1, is GAGVSQSPSNKVTEKGKDVELRCDPISGHTALYWYRQSLGQGLEFLIYFQGNSAPDKSGLPSDRFSAERTGGSVSTLTIQRTQQEDSAVYLCASRPGQGAWDEQFFGPGTRLTVL.

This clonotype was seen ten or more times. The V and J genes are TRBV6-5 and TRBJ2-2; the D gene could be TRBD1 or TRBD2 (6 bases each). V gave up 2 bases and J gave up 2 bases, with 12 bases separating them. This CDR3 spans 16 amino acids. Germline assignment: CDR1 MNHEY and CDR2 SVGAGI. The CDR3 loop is CASSYAPGANTGELFF. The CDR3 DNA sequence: TGTGCCAGCAGTTACGCCCCGGGGGCAAACACCGGGGAGCTGTTTTTT.

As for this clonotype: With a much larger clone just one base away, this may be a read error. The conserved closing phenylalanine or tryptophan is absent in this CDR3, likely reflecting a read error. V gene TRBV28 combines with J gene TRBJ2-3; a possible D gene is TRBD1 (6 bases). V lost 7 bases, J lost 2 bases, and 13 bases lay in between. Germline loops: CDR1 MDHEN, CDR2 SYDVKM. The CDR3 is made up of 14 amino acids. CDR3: CASNTRDNTDTQYL. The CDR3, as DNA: TGTGCCAGCAATACCCGGGACAACACAGATACGCAGTATCTT.

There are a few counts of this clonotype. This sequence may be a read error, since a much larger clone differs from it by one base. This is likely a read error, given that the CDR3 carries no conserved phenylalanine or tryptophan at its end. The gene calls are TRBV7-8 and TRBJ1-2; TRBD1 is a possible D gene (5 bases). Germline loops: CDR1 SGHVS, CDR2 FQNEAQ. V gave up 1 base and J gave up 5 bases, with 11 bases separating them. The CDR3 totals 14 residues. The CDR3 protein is CASSLGGTGYGYTL. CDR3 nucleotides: TGTGCCAGCAGCTTAGGAGGGACTGGGTATGGCTACACCCTC.

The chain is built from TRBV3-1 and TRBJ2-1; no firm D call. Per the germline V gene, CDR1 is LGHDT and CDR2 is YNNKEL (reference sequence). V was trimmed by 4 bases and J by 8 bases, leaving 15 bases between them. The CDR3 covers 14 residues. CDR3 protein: CASSRWRVVDEQFF. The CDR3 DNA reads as TGTGCCAGCAGCCGATGGCGTGTAGTGGATGAGCAGTTCTTC.

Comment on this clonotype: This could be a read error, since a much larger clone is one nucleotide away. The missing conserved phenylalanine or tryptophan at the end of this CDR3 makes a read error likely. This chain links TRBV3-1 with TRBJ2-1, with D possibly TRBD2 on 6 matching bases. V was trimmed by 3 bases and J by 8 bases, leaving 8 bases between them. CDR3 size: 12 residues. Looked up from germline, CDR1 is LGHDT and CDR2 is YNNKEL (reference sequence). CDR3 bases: TGTGCCAGCAGCCAGACGGGAGATGAGCAGTTCCTC. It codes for CASSQTGDEQFL.

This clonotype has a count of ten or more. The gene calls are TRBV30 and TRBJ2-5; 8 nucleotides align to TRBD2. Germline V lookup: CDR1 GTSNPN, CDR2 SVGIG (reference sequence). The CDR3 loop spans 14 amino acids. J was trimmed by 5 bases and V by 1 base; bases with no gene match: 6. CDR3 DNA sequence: TGTGCCTGGAGTGCTTCCGGACTAGCCGAGACCCAGTACTTC. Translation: CAWSASGLAETQYF. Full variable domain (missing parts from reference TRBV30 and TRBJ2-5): SQTIHQWPATLVQPVGSPLSLECTVEGTSNPNLYWYRQAAGRGLQLLFYSVGIGQISSEVPQNLSASRPQDRQFILSSKKLLLSDSGFYLCAWSASGLAETQYFGPGTRLLVL.

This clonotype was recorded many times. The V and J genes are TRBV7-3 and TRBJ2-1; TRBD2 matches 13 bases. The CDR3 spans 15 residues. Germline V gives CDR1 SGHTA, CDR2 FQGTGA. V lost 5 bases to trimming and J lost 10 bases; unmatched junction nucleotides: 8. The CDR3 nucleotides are TGTGCCAGCAGCGTTGGACTAGCGGGAGTTCAGGAGCAGTTCTTC. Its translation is CASSVGLAGVQEQFF.

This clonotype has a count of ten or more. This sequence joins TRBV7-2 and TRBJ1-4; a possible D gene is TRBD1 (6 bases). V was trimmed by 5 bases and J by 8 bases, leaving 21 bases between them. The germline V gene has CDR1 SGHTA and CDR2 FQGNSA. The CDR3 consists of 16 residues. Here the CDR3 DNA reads TGTGCCAGCAGCCCCATGGGGGCAGGGGTTGGGGAAAAACTGTTTTTT. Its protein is CASSPMGAGVGEKLFF.

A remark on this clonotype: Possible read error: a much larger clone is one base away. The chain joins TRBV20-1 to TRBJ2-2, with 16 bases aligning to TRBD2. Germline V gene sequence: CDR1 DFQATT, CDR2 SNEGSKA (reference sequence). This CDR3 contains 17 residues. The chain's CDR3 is CSASGTSGRVGTGELSF. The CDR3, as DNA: TGCAGTGCTAGTGGGACTAGCGGGAGGGTCGGCACCGGGGAGCTGTCTTTT.

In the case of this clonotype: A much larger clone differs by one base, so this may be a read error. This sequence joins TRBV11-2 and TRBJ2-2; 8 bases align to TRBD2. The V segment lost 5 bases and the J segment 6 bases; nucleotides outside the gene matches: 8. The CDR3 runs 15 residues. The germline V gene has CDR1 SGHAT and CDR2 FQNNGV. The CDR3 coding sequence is TGTGCCAGCAGCAGAGCGGGGGTGGGGGCCGGGGAGCTGTTTTTT. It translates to CASSRAGVGAGELFF. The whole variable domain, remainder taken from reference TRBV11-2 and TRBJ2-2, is EAGVAQSPRYKIIEKRQSVAFWCNPISGHATLYWYQQILGQGPKLLIQFQNNGVVDDSQLPKDRFSAERLKGVDSTLKIQPAKLEDSAVYLCASSRAGVGAGELFFGEGSRLTVL.

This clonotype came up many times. DNA of the CDR3: TGCGCCAGCAGCCAGGGTGGGACGGAAAATCAGCCCCAGCATTTT. It specifies CASSQGGTENQPQHF. This chain links TRBV5-1 with TRBJ1-5; D possibly corresponds to TRBD1 (5 bases). The CDR3 sequence is 15 residues long. Trimming cost V 4 bases and J 4 bases, with 15 bases left between them. From germline, CDR1 is SGHRS and CDR2 YFSETQ.

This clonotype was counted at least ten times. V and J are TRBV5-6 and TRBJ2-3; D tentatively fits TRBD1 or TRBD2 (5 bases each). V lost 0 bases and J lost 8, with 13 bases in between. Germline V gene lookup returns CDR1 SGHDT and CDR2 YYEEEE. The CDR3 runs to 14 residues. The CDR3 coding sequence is TGTGCCAGCAGCTTGGTCGTTACGGGACCTACGCAGTATTTT. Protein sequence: CASSLVVTGPTQYF.

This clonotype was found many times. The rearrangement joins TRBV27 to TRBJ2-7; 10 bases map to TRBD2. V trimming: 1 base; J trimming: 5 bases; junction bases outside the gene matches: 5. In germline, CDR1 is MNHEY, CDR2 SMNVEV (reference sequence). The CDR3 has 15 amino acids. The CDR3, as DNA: TGTGCCAGCAGTTTATTGGCTAGCGGGAGCCACGAGCAGTACTTC. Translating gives CASSLLASGSHEQYF.

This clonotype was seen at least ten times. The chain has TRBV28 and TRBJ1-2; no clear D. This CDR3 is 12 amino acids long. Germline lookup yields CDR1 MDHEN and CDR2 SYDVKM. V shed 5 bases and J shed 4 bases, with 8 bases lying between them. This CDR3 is CASSGDRYGYTF. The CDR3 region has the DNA TGTGCCAGCAGTGGGGATCGCTATGGCTACACCTTC.

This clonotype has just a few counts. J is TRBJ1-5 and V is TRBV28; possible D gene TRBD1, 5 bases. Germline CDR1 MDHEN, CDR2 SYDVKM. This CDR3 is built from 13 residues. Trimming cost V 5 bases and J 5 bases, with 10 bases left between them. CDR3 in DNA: TGTGCCAGCAGTCCCAGGGTTGATCAGCCCCAGCATTTT. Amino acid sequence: CASSPRVDQPQHF.

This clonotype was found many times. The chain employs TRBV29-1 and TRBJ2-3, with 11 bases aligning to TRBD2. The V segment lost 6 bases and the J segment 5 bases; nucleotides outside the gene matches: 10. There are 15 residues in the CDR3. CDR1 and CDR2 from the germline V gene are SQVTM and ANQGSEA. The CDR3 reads CSVCGTSGRGDTQYF. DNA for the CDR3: TGCAGCGTCTGTGGGACTAGCGGAAGGGGAGATACGCAGTATTTT.

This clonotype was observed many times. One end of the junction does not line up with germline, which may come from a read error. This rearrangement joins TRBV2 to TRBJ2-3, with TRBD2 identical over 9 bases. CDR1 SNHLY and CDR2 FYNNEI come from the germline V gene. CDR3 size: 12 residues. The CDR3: CASSRLAATPDF. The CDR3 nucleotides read TGTGCCAGCAGTCGACTAGCGGCAACTCCGGATTTT.

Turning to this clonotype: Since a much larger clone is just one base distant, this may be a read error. CDR3 sequence reads: CASSSGLAGGPLNGQFF. The CDR3 region has the DNA TGTGCCAGCAGCTCTGGACTAGCGGGAGGACCCCTCAATGGGCAGTTCTTC. The chain recombines TRBV11-3 with TRBJ2-1, with 14 positions matching TRBD2. Germline CDR1 SGHNT, CDR2 YENEEA. The CDR3 spans 17 residues.

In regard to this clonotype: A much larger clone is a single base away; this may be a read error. The CDR3: CSASEGYGYTF. The DNA for the CDR3 is TGCAGTGCTAGTGAGGGCTATGGCTACACCTTC. The chain employs TRBV20-1 and TRBJ1-2, with D unresolved. The V and J ends lost 3 bases and 4 bases respectively, with 6 bases between them. The CDR3 covers 11 residues. Germline assignment: CDR1 DFQATT and CDR2 SNEGSKA (reference sequence).

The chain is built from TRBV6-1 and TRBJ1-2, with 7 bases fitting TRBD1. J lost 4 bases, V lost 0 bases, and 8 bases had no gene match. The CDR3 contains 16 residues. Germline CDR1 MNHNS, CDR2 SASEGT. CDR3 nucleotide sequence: TGTGCCAGCAGTGAAGCGGGAGGGGGCCCGGGCTATGGCTACACCTTC. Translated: CASSEAGGGPGYGYTF.

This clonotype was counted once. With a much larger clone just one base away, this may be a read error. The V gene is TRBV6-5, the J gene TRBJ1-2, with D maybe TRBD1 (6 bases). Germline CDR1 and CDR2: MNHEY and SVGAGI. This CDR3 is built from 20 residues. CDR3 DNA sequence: TGTGCCAGCAGTTACACGATCTTCGGGGGACAAGATTTGGTGGAGTATGGCTACGCCTTC. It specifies CASSYTIFGGQDLVEYGYAF.

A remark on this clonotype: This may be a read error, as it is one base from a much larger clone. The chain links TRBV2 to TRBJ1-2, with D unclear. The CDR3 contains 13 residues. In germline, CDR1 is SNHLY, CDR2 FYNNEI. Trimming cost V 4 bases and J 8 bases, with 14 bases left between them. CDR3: CASSVGPGNGYTF. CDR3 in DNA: TGTGCCAGCAGTGTTGGACCGGGGAACGGCTACACCTTC.